This TCR beta chain appears in the sequencing data of a study of CD8 T cells in Susac syndrome. The authors reverse transcribed roughly 0.5 to 1 ug RNA with random hexamers. Each CDR3 protein gets one entry after TCRdb re-called the immunoSEQ multiplex PCR reads with MiXCR. The sample yields about 81,000 distinct CDR3 sequences, approximately 95% seen once. The sequencing sample was made of CD8+ T cells from PBMCs. The origin of this receptor is a human donor with Susac syndrome.

The CDR3 is CASSLRVDSGNTIYF. The CDR3 DNA follows: TGTGCCAGCAGCCTCCGGGTCGATTCTGGAAACACCATATATTTT. The V and J genes are TRBV5-4 and TRBJ1-3; no firm D call. V gave up 4 bases and J gave up 1 base, with 12 bases separating them. The CDR3 is made up of 15 amino acids. Germline V gene data show CDR1 as SGHNT and CDR2 as YYREEE (reference sequence).